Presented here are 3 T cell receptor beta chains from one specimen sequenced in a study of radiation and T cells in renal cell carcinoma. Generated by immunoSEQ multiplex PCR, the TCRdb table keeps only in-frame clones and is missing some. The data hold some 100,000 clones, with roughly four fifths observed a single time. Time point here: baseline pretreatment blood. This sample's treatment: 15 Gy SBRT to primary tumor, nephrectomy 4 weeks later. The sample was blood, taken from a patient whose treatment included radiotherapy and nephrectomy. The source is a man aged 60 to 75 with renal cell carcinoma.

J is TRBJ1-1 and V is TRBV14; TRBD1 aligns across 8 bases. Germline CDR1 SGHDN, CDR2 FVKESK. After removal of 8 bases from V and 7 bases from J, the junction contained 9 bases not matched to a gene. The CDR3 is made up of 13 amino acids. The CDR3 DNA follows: TGTGCCAGCTGCAGGGGGCTGGGCAGTGAAGCTTTCTTT. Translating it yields CASCRGLGSEAFF.

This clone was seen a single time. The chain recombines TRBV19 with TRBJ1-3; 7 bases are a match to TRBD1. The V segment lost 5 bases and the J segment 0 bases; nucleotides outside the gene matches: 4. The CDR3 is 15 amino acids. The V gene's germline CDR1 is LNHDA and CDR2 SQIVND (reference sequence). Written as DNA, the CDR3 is TGTGCCAGTAGTGCGGGACAGCTCTCTGGAAACACCATATATTTT. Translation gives CASSAGQLSGNTIYF.

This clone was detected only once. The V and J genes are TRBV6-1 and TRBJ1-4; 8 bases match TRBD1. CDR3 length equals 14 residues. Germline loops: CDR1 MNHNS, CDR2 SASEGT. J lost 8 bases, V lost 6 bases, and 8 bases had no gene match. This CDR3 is CASRGQAAREKLFF. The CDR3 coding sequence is TGTGCCAGCAGGGGACAGGCCGCAAGGGAAAAACTGTTTTTT.